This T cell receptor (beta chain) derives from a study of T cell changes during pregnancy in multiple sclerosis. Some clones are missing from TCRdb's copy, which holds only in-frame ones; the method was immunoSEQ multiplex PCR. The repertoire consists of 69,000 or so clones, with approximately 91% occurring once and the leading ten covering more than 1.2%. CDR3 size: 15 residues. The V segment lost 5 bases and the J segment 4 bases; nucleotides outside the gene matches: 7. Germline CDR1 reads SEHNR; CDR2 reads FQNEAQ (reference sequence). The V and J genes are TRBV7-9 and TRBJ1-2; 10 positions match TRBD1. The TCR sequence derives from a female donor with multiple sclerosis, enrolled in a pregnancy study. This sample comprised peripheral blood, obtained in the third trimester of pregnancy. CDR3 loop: CASSAGGTGAYGYTF. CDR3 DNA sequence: TGTGCCAGCAGCGCCGGGGGGACAGGGGCCTATGGCTACACCTTC. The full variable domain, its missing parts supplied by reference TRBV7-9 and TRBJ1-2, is DTGVSQNPRHKITKRGQNVTFRCDPISEHNRLYWYRQTLGQGPEFLTYFQNEAQLEKSRLLSDRFSAERPKGSFSTLEIQRTEQGDSAMYLCASSAGGTGAYGYTFGSGTRLTVV.